This T cell receptor (beta chain) was recorded in a study of Graves' ophthalmopathy and Graves' hyperthyroidism. The V end was cut by 1 base, the J end by 2 bases, with 6 bases between. The CDR3 length is 13 residues. Germline V gene sequence: CDR1 SGHRS, CDR2 YFSETQ. Amplification targeted the TCR beta CDR3 regions, with RNA transcripts as the source material. RT-PCR with HTBI primers came first, then second-round multiplex PCR. TCRdb re-called the multiplex PCR reads through MiXCR, storing one row per CDR3 protein. The sample consists of 350,000 to 450,000 distinct CDR3 sequences, under 25% of them appearing once. This clonotype has ten or more counts. Hyperthyroidism was considered stable when no ophthalmopathy appeared within 18 months of follow-up. People with hyperthyroidism were aged 18 to 65 and newly diagnosed, under 2 months' duration. Ineligible for inclusion were patients with other autoimmune diseases, uncontrolled infections, pregnancy or lactation.

The V and J genes are TRBV5-1 and TRBJ2-5; D gene ambiguous. Specimen: peripheral blood. The sequence derives from a woman under 30 with stable Graves' hyperthyroidism. The CDR3 DNA follows: TGCGCCAGCAGCTTGTTCATACAAGAGACCCAGTACTTC. This translates into CASSLFIQETQYF.